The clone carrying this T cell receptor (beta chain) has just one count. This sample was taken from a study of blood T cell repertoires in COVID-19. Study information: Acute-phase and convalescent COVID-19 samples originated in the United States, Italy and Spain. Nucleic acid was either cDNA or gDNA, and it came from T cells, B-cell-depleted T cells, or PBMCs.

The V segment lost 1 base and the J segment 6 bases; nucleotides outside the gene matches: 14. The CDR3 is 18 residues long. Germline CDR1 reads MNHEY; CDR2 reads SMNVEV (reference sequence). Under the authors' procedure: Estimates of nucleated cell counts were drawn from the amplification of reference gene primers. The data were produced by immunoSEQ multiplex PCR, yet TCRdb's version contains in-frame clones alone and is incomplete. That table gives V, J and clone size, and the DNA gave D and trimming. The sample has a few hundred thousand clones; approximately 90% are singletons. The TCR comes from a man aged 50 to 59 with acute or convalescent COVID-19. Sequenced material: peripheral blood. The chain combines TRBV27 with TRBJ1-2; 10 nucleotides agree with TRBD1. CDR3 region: CASSLLGQGGSAVDGYTF. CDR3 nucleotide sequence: TGTGCCAGCAGTTTATTAGGACAGGGGGGCTCGGCTGTGGATGGCTACACCTTC.